This TCR beta chain emerged from a study of CD8 T cells in ankylosing spondylitis. Quantitative 5'-RACE with molecular barcodes produced the TCR beta libraries. TCRdb passed the 5' RACE reads through MiXCR, listing each CDR3 protein once. The table shows 800,000 to 900,000 distinct CDR3 sequences, with 10% to 15% occurring only once. This CDR3 region has 16 residues. The germline V gene has CDR1 DFQATT and CDR2 SNEGSKA (reference sequence). The junction had 18 bases not matched to a gene; V was cut back by 8 bases and J by 10 bases. For this clonotype: Its antigen is unidentified.

Study-wide results and limits: What appeared characteristic of ankylosing spondylitis blood was a TCR beta motif of eight or nine highly homologous variants.

This sequence was found in a male donor with ankylosing spondylitis. This rearrangement joins TRBV20-1 to TRBJ2-1, with 12 bases lining up with TRBD2. The sample consisted of blood, either unsorted or a sorted T cell fraction (not recorded which). This CDR3 reads CSPARGAGLAGREQFF. CDR3 sequence (DNA): TGCAGTCCTGCTAGGGGAGCTGGACTAGCGGGGAGGGAGCAGTTCTTC.